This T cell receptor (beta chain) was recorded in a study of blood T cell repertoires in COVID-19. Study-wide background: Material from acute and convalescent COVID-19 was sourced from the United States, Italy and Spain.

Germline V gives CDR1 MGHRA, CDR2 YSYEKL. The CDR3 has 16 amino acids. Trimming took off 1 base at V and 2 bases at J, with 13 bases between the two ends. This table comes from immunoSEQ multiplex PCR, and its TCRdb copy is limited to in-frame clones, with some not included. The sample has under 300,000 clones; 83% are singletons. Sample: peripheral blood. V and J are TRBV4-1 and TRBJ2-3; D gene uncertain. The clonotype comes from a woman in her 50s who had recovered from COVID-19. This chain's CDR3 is CASSQAPLEITDTQYF. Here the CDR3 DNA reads TGCGCCAGCAGCCAAGCTCCGCTAGAGATCACAGATACGCAGTATTTT.